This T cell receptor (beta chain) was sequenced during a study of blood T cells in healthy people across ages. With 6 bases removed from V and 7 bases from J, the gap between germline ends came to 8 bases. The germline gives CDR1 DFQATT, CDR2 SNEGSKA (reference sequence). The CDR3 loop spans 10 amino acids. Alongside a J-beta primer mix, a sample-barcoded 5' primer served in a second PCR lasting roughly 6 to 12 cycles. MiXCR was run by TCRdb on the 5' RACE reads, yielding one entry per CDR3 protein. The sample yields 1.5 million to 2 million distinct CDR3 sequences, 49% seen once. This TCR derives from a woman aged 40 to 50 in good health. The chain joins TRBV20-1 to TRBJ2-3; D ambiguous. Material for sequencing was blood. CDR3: CSAMGYTQYF. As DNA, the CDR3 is TGCAGTGCAATGGGATATACGCAGTATTTT.